These 19 T cell receptor beta chains originate from one sample sequenced in a study of blood T cell repertoires in COVID-19. Measured with immunoSEQ multiplex PCR; TCRdb has only the in-frame clones, and not every one. The repertoire holds under 350,000 clones, with 80% to 90% as singletons. Sequenced material: PBMCs or T cells enriched from blood (not recorded which). All receptors come from a man aged 25 to 40 who had recovered from COVID-19.

The rearrangement joins TRBV18 to TRBJ1-1; 10 nucleotides align to TRBD1. The CDR3 runs to 13 residues. Germline loops: CDR1 KGHSH, CDR2 LQKENI. V lost 4 bases to trimming and J lost 5 bases; unmatched junction nucleotides: 1. The CDR3 reads CASSRTGGTEAFF. Here the CDR3 DNA reads TGTGCCAGCTCACGGACAGGGGGAACTGAAGCTTTCTTT.

The DNA for the CDR3 is TGTGCCAGCCGACCGGGGACAGGGGGTAGCACAGATACGCAGTATTTT. Its protein is CASRPGTGGSTDTQYF. The rearrangement joins TRBV14 to TRBJ2-3; 11 bases line up with TRBD1. The length of the CDR3 is 16 residues. V was clipped by 8 bases and J by 0 bases; unmatched bases: 7. Germline V gene sequence: CDR1 SGHDN, CDR2 FVKESK.

The chain has TRBV5-4 and TRBJ1-1; D might be TRBD1 (5 bases). The germline V gene encodes CDR1 SGHNT and CDR2 YYREEE (reference sequence). CDR3 length: 14 amino acids. The V gene lost 4 bases and the J gene lost 1 base, with 11 bases spanning the gap. The CDR3 DNA sequence: TGTGCCAGCAGCCCCACCACAGGGAACACTGAAGCTTTCTTT. Amino acid sequence: CASSPTTGNTEAFF.

The CDR3 DNA reads TGCGCCAGCAGTCAATCTGGGGGGGGGAAGGAGACCCAGTACTTC. It yields the protein CASSQSGGGKETQYF. The J gene is TRBJ2-5, the V gene TRBV23-1, with TRBD2 matching over 7 bases. TRBV23-1 is an ORF, with its function uncertain. V shed 0 bases and J 5 bases; nucleotides not matched to a gene: 6. The CDR3 length is 15 residues.

This clone was seen more than once but under ten times. The chain carries TRBV7-8 and TRBJ1-6; the D gene is possibly TRBD1 (5 bases). Per germline, CDR1 SGHVS and CDR2 FQNEAQ. The CDR3 consists of 15 residues. With 5 bases removed from V and 8 bases from J, the gap between germline ends came to 16 bases. The CDR3 DNA reads as TGTGCCAGCAGCGCGCGGGACGGTAGGGATTCACCCCTCCACTTT. As protein: CASSARDGRDSPLHF.

The chain carries TRBV28 and TRBJ2-1; 12 nucleotides match TRBD1. Per germline, CDR1 MDHEN and CDR2 SYDVKM. This CDR3 has 16 amino acids. V was pared by 5 bases and J by 8 bases, with 10 bases of the junction left unmatched. Here the CDR3 DNA reads TGTGCCAGCAGTCAAGGACCCGGGACAGGGGGCTATGAGCAGTTCTTC. It codes for CASSQGPGTGGYEQFF.

The V call is TRBV5-1, the J call TRBJ2-1; 10 bases align to TRBD2. Trimming removed 6 bases from V and 7 bases from J; junction bases left unmatched: 7. The CDR3 spans 14 residues. Germline CDR1 is SGHRS and CDR2 is YFSETQ. The CDR3 DNA is TGCGCCAGCACCGCTAGCGGGAGTCGGAATGAGCAGTTCTTC. As protein: CASTASGSRNEQFF.

V gene TRBV7-2 combines with J gene TRBJ2-2; possibly TRBD2 for D (5 bases). V lost 0 bases and J 6 bases, leaving 5 bases between the germline ends. CDR1 SGHTA and CDR2 FQGNSA come from the germline V gene. CDR3 length: 13 amino acids. CDR3 region: CASSLARAGELFF. The CDR3 bases are TGTGCCAGCAGCTTAGCGCGGGCCGGGGAGCTGTTTTTT.

In its sample, this clone was seen once. The chain carries TRBV7-9 and TRBJ2-3, with 7 bases that match TRBD2. The J segment lost 1 base and the V segment lost 1 base, leaving 11 bases of the junction unmatched. CDR1 is SEHNR, CDR2 FQNEAQ, per germline (reference sequence). The CDR3 extends over 18 amino acids. CDR3 bases: TGTGCCAGCAGCTTAGTCCAGCGGGACCGCAGAGGCACAGATACGCAGTATTTT. It yields the protein CASSLVQRDRRGTDTQYF.

The genes are TRBV6-5 and TRBJ1-3; tentative D call: TRBD1 (5 bases). The CDR3 totals 13 residues. Germline V gene sequence: CDR1 MNHEY, CDR2 SVGAGI. Deletions cut 5 bases from V and 3 bases from J, with 8 bases between. The CDR3 loop reads CASSQGLGNTIYF. In nucleotides, the CDR3 is TGTGCCAGCAGTCAGGGACTTGGAAACACCATATATTTT.

This chain links TRBV5-1 with TRBJ2-1; 9 bases fit TRBD2. The V gene's germline CDR1 is SGHRS and CDR2 YFSETQ. This CDR3 spans 18 amino acids. The V and J ends lost 1 base and 7 bases, in that order; junction bases with no gene match: 15. CDR3 sequence (DNA): TGCGCCAGCAGCTTGCTAGGGTTTGAGCGGGAGGCTTATAATGAGCAGTTCTTC. Amino acids: CASSLLGFEREAYNEQFF.

The chain is built from TRBV24-1 and TRBJ2-2; D is possibly TRBD1 (6 bases). Trimming left V 4 bases short and J 4 bases short, with 9 bases between. CDR1 is KGHDR and CDR2 is SFDVKD in the germline V gene. The CDR3 length is 14 residues. Here the CDR3 reads CATSEQGTTGELFF. The CDR3 nucleotides are TGTGCCACCAGTGAACAGGGCACCACCGGGGAGCTGTTTTTT.

V gene TRBV11-2 combines with J gene TRBJ2-1, with D perhaps matching TRBD2 (5 bases). Germline CDR1 is SGHAT and CDR2 is FQNNGV. CDR3 length equals 15 residues. V was trimmed by 1 base and J by 6 bases, leaving 13 bases between them. In DNA, the CDR3 is TGTGCCAGCAGCTTAGCCCCGCTAGCCTCCAATGAGCAGTTCTTC. It specifies CASSLAPLASNEQFF.

The chain couples TRBV4-1 to TRBJ2-7, with 8 positions matching TRBD2. CDR1 is MGHRA, CDR2 YSYEKL, per germline. This CDR3 is 20 amino acids long. The V gene end was trimmed by 5 bases and the J gene end by 2 bases; junction bases not matched to a gene: 23. In DNA, the CDR3 is TGCGCCAGCAGCGTAGTAGGAGGTGGCGGGGGGCTCCTCCCCGCCTACGAGCAGTACTTC. Residues: CASSVVGGGGGLLPAYEQYF.

Of note for this clone: Different DNA sequences within this sample yield the same CDR3. DNA of the CDR3: TGTGCCAGCAGTCGGGAAGCCGGTGGAAACACCATATATTTT. Translated, it gives CASSREAGGNTIYF. V usage is TRBV28 and J usage is TRBJ1-3; D call uncertain. CDR1 and CDR2 (germline): MDHEN, SYDVKM. The CDR3 is 14 residues long. Trimming stripped 5 bases from V and 3 bases from J, with 11 bases between.

The rearrangement uses TRBV7-2 and TRBJ1-1; 7 bases line up with TRBD1. V shed 2 bases, J shed 10 bases, and the junction held 4 bases outside the gene matches. This CDR3 contains 12 residues. Germline CDR1 reads SGHTA; CDR2 reads FQGNSA. CDR3 DNA: TGTGCCAGCAGCTTATCAACAGGGGTAGCTTTCTTT. Encoded protein: CASSLSTGVAFF.

This clone has just one count. This chain uses TRBV6-5 with TRBJ2-5; 11 nucleotides match TRBD2. This CDR3 has 15 amino acids. V was clipped by 6 bases and J by 5 bases; unmatched bases: 8. Germline CDR1 is MNHEY and CDR2 is SVGAGI. CDR3 sequence: CASSRVAGGPETQYF. The CDR3 DNA reads as TGTGCCAGCAGCAGAGTAGCGGGGGGGCCGGAGACCCAGTACTTC.

V gene TRBV13 combines with J gene TRBJ2-7; TRBD1 might be the D (6 bases). Per germline, CDR1 PRHDT and CDR2 FYEKMQ (reference sequence). V lost 5 bases and J lost 3, with 26 bases in between. The CDR3 is 18 amino acids. CDR3 in DNA: TGTGCCAGCAGCCGGCCGAGACCCGGTCCACAGGGAAACTACGAGCAGTACTTC. Translated: CASSRPRPGPQGNYEQYF.

This rearrangement joins TRBV18 to TRBJ2-5, with a possible D match to TRBD1 (6 bases). The CDR3 runs 15 residues. CDR1 KGHSH and CDR2 LQKENI come from the germline V gene. V lost 1 base to trimming and J lost 5 bases, with 14 bases between them. CDR3 DNA: TGTGCCAGCTCACCACTTGACAGGTTCGGGGAGACCCAGTACTTC. Its translation is CASSPLDRFGETQYF.